Below, 27 T cell receptor beta chains from the same sample are listed, as sequenced in a study of CD8 T cells in ankylosing spondylitis. TCRdb re-analysed the 5' RACE reads in MiXCR, keeping a single row per CDR3 protein. The sample holds around 330,000 distinct CDR3 sequences, around a tenth seen once. Material: blood, either unsorted or a sorted T cell fraction (not recorded which). The receptor set was obtained from a female donor with ankylosing spondylitis or in good health (not recorded which).

This clonotype was seen many times. In DNA, the CDR3 is TGTGCCAGCAGTTCCACGGGGGCGAGGGAAGCTTTCTTT. Amino acid sequence: CASSSTGAREAFF. The chain recombines TRBV27 with TRBJ1-1; D might be TRBD1 (6 bases). Trimming shortened V by 4 bases and J by 8 bases, and 14 bases separated the two germline ends. The CDR3 length is 13 residues. From germline, CDR1 is MNHEY and CDR2 SMNVEV (reference sequence).

Details on this clonotype: It may be a read error: a sequence one base away is much more abundant. The V gene is TRBV6-5, the J gene TRBJ1-2; D remains ambiguous. This CDR3 spans 13 amino acids. In germline, CDR1 is MNHEY, CDR2 SVGAGI. Trimming removed 4 bases at V and 4 bases at J, with 10 bases between. DNA for the CDR3: TGTGCCAGCAGTTTGGGGTTCCCCTATGGCTACACCTTC. Translation: CASSLGFPYGYTF.

The table lists this clonotype with many counts. The chain uses TRBV11-2 and TRBJ2-6, with a possible D match to TRBD1 (5 bases). CDR1 SGHAT and CDR2 FQNNGV come from the germline V gene. CDR3 length: 14 residues. The V end was cut by 8 bases, the J end by 3 bases, with 11 bases between. CDR3 region: CASPPGYGANVLTF. DNA for the CDR3: TGTGCCAGCCCCCCAGGGTATGGGGCCAACGTCCTGACTTTC. The complete variable domain, with remaining parts taken from reference TRBV11-2 and TRBJ2-6, reads EAGVAQSPRYKIIEKRQSVAFWCNPISGHATLYWYQQILGQGPKLLIQFQNNGVVDDSQLPKDRFSAERLKGVDSTLKIQPAKLEDSAVYLCASPPGYGANVLTFGAGSRLTVL.

A few counts support this clonotype. The gene calls are TRBV5-1 and TRBJ2-2; 10 bases line up with TRBD2. The V gene's germline CDR1 is SGHRS and CDR2 YFSETQ. The CDR3 has 17 residues. The V and J ends lost 5 bases and 1 base, in that order; junction bases with no gene match: 8. Here the CDR3 DNA reads TGCGCCAGCAGAGAAAGCTGGACTAGCGGGAACACCGGGGAGCTGTTTTTT. Protein sequence: CASRESWTSGNTGELFF.

The sample holds many counts of this clonotype. This rearrangement joins TRBV10-3 to TRBJ2-1; D assignment may be TRBD1 or TRBD2 (5 bases each). V was cut by 3 bases and J by 3 bases, with 12 bases left in between. This CDR3 spans 15 amino acids. Germline V gene data show CDR1 as ENHRY and CDR2 as SYGVKD. CDR3 sequence reads: CAISEGDGFYNEQFF. CDR3 DNA: TGTGCCATCAGTGAAGGGGACGGATTCTACAATGAGCAGTTCTTC.

At least ten counts were recorded for this clonotype. The CDR3 coding sequence is TGTGCCAGCATTAAACCGAACACCGGGGAGCTGTTTTTT. This codes for CASIKPNTGELFF. The chain carries TRBV28 and TRBJ2-2; D remains ambiguous. Trimming left V 7 bases short and J 0 bases short, with 6 bases between. Germline V gene sequence: CDR1 MDHEN, CDR2 SYDVKM. This CDR3 is built from 13 residues.

In its sample, this clonotype was seen many times. The chain couples TRBV20-1 to TRBJ2-7, with TRBD2 as a possible D gene (6 bases). Trimming removed 6 bases from V and 1 base from J, with 16 bases in between. CDR3 length: 14 residues. Germline V gene data show CDR1 as DFQATT and CDR2 as SNEGSKA (reference sequence). The chain's CDR3 is CSAGKAGLSYEQYF. CDR3 DNA: TGCAGTGCCGGAAAGGCGGGACTTTCCTACGAGCAGTACTTC.

This clonotype appeared a few times. The rearrangement links TRBV7-2 to TRBJ2-2, with TRBD1 as a possible D gene (6 bases). Trimming stripped 6 bases from V and 4 bases from J, with 15 bases between. Germline V lookup: CDR1 SGHTA, CDR2 FQGNSA. The CDR3 runs 15 residues. The CDR3 spells CASSPDRFGTGELFF. The CDR3 bases are TGTGCCAGCAGTCCAGACAGGTTCGGCACCGGGGAGCTGTTTTTT.

This clonotype was observed many times. The chain carries TRBV29-1 and TRBJ1-2; D is ambiguous. The CDR3 has 11 amino acids. Per germline, CDR1 SQVTM and CDR2 ANQGSEA. V shed 4 bases and J shed 4 bases, with 7 bases lying between them. CDR3 DNA: TGCAGCGTTGCCAGCCTCTATGGCTACACCTTC. It is translated as CSVASLYGYTF.

CDR3: CSASNDPGRVQPQHF. The CDR3 bases are TGCAGTGCTAGCAACGACCCTGGGAGGGTTCAGCCCCAGCATTTT. The chain employs TRBV20-1 and TRBJ1-5; D not resolved. V lost 3 bases to trimming and J lost 6 bases, with 18 bases between them. Germline values: CDR1 DFQATT, CDR2 SNEGSKA (reference sequence). The CDR3 contains 15 residues.

This rearrangement joins TRBV5-5 to TRBJ1-2; no definite D call. Looked up from germline, CDR1 is SGHKS and CDR2 is YYEKEE (reference sequence). This CDR3 contains 12 residues. V gave up 4 bases and J gave up 8 bases, with 12 bases separating them. This CDR3 is CASSRRVGGYTF. The CDR3 region has the DNA TGTGCCAGCAGCCGTCGGGTTGGGGGCTACACCTTC. Variable domain in full (rest from reference TRBV5-5 and TRBJ1-2): DAGVTQSPTHLIKTRGQQVTLRCSPISGHKSVSWYQQVLGQGPQFIFQYYEKEERGRGNFPDRFSARQFPNYSSELNVNALLLGDSALYLCASSRRVGGYTFGSGTRLTVV.

This clonotype was counted at least ten times. The V and J genes are TRBV20-1 and TRBJ1-5; 7 nucleotides match TRBD1. The CDR3 is 18 residues long. The V gene end was trimmed by 5 bases and the J gene end by 2 bases; junction bases not matched to a gene: 18. Germline CDR1 DFQATT, CDR2 SNEGSKA (reference sequence). The DNA of the CDR3 is TGCAGTGCTGAGGGGTATTCAGGGGGGCGTCGACGCAATCAGCCCCAGCATTTT. It is translated as CSAEGYSGGRRRNQPQHF.

V is TRBV3-1 and J is TRBJ2-1; D possibly uses TRBD1 or TRBD2 (5 bases each). The CDR3 sequence is 15 residues long. Germline assignment: CDR1 LGHDT and CDR2 YNNKEL (reference sequence). The germline V and J ends were trimmed by 1 base and 2 bases, with 9 bases remaining between them. The CDR3 here is CASSQGGVTYNEQFF. The CDR3 bases are TGTGCCAGCAGCCAAGGAGGGGTTACCTACAATGAGCAGTTCTTC.

This clonotype was seen repeatedly, ten times or more. Here the CDR3 reads CASSLYSSGPEQFF. CDR3 nucleotide sequence: TGTGCCAGCAGTTTATATTCTAGCGGTCCAGAGCAGTTCTTC. The V call is TRBV28, the J call TRBJ2-1, with 7 positions matching TRBD2. The CDR3 extends over 14 amino acids. From germline, CDR1 is MDHEN and CDR2 SYDVKM. V shed 1 base, J shed 10 bases, and the junction held 7 bases outside the gene matches.

This clonotype showed up many times. V is TRBV20-1 and J is TRBJ2-7; a weak D match, TRBD2 (6 bases). This CDR3 has 14 amino acids. V was pared by 1 base and J by 7 bases, with 17 bases between. Germline V CDR1 and CDR2: DFQATT, SNEGSKA (reference sequence). The CDR3 DNA is TGCAGTGCTAGAGGCCTAGCGTGGCTAGGGGAGCAGTACTTC. Encoded protein: CSARGLAWLGEQYF.

This clonotype was observed many times. The V gene is TRBV7-9, the J gene TRBJ2-6; D remains unclear. From germline, CDR1 is SEHNR and CDR2 FQNEAQ (reference sequence). The V end lost 1 base, the J end lost 15 bases, and 19 bases lay between the germline ends. This CDR3 comprises 15 residues. CDR3 DNA: TGTGCCAGCAGCTTAGACGCCAGACCAGTAGTTGGCCTGACTTTC. The encoded protein is CASSLDARPVVGLTF.

The chain combines TRBV30 with TRBJ2-3; possibly TRBD1 for D (6 bases). The CDR3 consists of 13 residues. Between the trimmed V and J ends, which lost 3 bases and 5 bases, there was a span of 12 bases. The germline CDR1 and CDR2 sequences are GTSNPN and SVGIG (reference sequence). The CDR3 protein is CAWSQGLGDTQYF. In DNA form, the CDR3 reads TGTGCCTGGAGCCAGGGGTTGGGAGATACGCAGTATTTT. Variable domain in full (rest from reference TRBV30 and TRBJ2-3): SQTIHQWPATLVQPVGSPLSLECTVEGTSNPNLYWYRQAAGRGLQLLFYSVGIGQISSEVPQNLSASRPQDRQFILSSKKLLLSDSGFYLCAWSQGLGDTQYFGPGTRLTVL.

This clonotype was seen repeatedly, ten times or more. This chain joins TRBV4-1 and TRBJ2-2; the D call may be TRBD1 or TRBD2 (5 bases each). V lost 5 bases and J 4 bases, leaving 8 bases between the germline ends. The CDR3 has 13 amino acids. Germline V gene data show CDR1 as MGHRA and CDR2 as YSYEKL. CDR3 nucleotide sequence: TGCGCCAGCAGCATGGGGGTCACCGGGGAGCTGTTTTTT. It translates to CASSMGVTGELFF.

This clonotype was counted at least ten times. This rearrangement joins TRBV10-1 to TRBJ1-1, with 8 bases that match TRBD1. Trimming cost V 3 bases and J 0 bases; bases outside gene matches: 12. From germline, CDR1 is WNHNN and CDR2 SYGVQD (reference sequence). The CDR3 consists of 18 residues. The CDR3 spells CASSEGSGGSGMNTEAFF. CDR3 nucleotides: TGCGCCAGCAGTGAAGGGTCAGGGGGCTCGGGGATGAACACTGAAGCTTTCTTT.

This clonotype was counted many times. This chain links TRBV27 with TRBJ1-5; D call uncertain. CDR1 is MNHEY and CDR2 is SMNVEV in the germline V gene (reference sequence). The CDR3 is made up of 14 amino acids. Trimming removed 6 bases at V and 2 bases at J, with 11 bases between. DNA of the CDR3: TGTGCCAGCAGAAGCGGAAGCGGCAATCAGCCCCAGCATTTT. Its protein product is CASRSGSGNQPQHF.

This clonotype has ten or more counts. The chain uses TRBV7-2 and TRBJ2-1, with D perhaps TRBD1 (5 bases). The CDR3 length is 14 residues. Deletions cut 5 bases from V and 4 bases from J, with 12 bases between. Germline-derived CDR1 and CDR2 are SGHTA and FQGNSA. The CDR3 reads CASSLIQGYNEQFF. Written as DNA, the CDR3 is TGTGCCAGCAGCCTAATTCAGGGATACAATGAGCAGTTCTTC.

This clonotype was recorded at least ten times. CDR3 in amino acids: CASRRGGLAGTGELFF. DNA of the CDR3: TGTGCCAGCAGGAGGGGTGGACTAGCCGGCACCGGGGAGCTGTTTTTT. This chain uses TRBV6-1 with TRBJ2-2, with 8 bases aligning to TRBD2. The V gene end was trimmed by 6 bases and the J gene end by 4 bases; junction bases not matched to a gene: 10. This CDR3 has 16 residues. In germline, CDR1 is MNHNS, CDR2 SASEGT.

The chain couples TRBV4-3 to TRBJ2-7; 7 bases fit TRBD1. Germline V gene data show CDR1 as LGHNA and CDR2 as YSLEER. The CDR3 is made up of 15 amino acids. V lost 2 bases and J lost 1; bases outside the gene matches: 5. CDR3 sequence reads: CASSQIWTGSYEQYF. The CDR3 DNA is TGCGCCAGCAGCCAAATATGGACAGGATCCTACGAGCAGTACTTC.

This clonotype turned up a few times. The genes are TRBV6-2 or TRBV6-3 and TRBJ2-1; no firm D call. Per the germline V gene, CDR1 is MNHEY and CDR2 is SVGEGT. V lost 5 bases to trimming and J lost 5 bases, with 7 bases between them. This CDR3 has 12 amino acids. CDR3 DNA: TGTGCCAGCAGTACCCCTCACAATGAGCAGTTCTTC. This codes for CASSTPHNEQFF.

In this sample, this clonotype turned up many times. This sequence joins TRBV7-2 and TRBJ2-3; D is ambiguous. The V gene's germline CDR1 is SGHTA and CDR2 FQGNSA. V was clipped by 2 bases and J by 0 bases, with 9 bases between them. CDR3 length: 15 amino acids. Here the CDR3 reads CASSLLSPSTDTQYF. The CDR3 DNA reads TGTGCCAGCAGCTTACTTTCACCTAGCACAGATACGCAGTATTTT.

This clonotype was observed many times. The V call is TRBV20-1, the J call TRBJ2-1; D not certain. The CDR3 totals 11 residues. Germline V gene lookup returns CDR1 DFQATT and CDR2 SNEGSKA (reference sequence). Trimming left V 1 base short and J 5 bases short, with 3 bases between. CDR3: CSARGDNEQFF. In DNA, the CDR3 is TGCAGTGCTAGAGGTGACAATGAGCAGTTCTTC.

This clonotype was seen at least ten times. This chain links TRBV20-1 with TRBJ1-1; TRBD1 is a possible D gene (6 bases). The CDR3 spans 13 residues. From germline, CDR1 is DFQATT and CDR2 SNEGSKA (reference sequence). V lost 3 bases and J lost 1, with 9 bases in between. The CDR3 coding sequence is TGCAGTGCTAGTAGGACAGCGAACACTGAAGCTTTCTTT. Its translation: CSASRTANTEAFF.